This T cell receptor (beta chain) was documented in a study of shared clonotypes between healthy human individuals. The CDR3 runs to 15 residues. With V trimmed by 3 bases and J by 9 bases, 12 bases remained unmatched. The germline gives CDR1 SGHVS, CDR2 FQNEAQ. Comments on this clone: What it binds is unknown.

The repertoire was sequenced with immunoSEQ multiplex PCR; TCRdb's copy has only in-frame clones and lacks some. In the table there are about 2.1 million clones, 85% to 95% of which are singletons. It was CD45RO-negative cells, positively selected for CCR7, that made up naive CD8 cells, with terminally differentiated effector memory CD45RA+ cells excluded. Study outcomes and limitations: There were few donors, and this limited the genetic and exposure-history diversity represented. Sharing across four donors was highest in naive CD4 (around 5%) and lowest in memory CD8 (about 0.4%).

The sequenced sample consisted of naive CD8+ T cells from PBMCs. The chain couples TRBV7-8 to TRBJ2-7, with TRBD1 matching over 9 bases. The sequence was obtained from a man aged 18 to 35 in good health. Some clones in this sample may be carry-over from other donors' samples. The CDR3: CASSFDRGDSFGQYF. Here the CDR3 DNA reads TGTGCCAGCAGCTTTGACAGGGGGGATTCCTTTGGGCAGTACTTC.